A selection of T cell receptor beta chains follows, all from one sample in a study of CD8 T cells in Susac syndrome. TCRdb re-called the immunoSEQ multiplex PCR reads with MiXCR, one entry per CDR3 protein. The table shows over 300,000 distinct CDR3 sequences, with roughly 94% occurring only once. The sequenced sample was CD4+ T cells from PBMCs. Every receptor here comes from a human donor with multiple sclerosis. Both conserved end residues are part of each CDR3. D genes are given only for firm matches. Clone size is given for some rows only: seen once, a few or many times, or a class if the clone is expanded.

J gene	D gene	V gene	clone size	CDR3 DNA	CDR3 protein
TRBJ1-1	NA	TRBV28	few	TGTGCCAGCAGTTTACGGTACACTGAAGCTTTCTTT	CASSLRYTEAFF
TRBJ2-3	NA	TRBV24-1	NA	TGTGCCACCAGTGATTCGGGGTGGGGTGGCAATTCGGACAAAGATACGCAGTATTTT	CATSDSGWGGNSDKDTQYF
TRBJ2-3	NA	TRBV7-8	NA	TGTGCCAGCAGCTTACCACAGGGCACAGATACGCAGTATTTT	CASSLPQGTDTQYF
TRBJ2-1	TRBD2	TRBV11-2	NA	TGTGCCAGCAGCTTGGAGCGGGGGGTCTACAATGAGCAGTTCTTC	CASSLERGVYNEQFF
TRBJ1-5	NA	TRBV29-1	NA	TGCAGCGTTGGACAGAGGGGGGACCAGCCCCAGCATTTT	CSVGQRGDQPQHF
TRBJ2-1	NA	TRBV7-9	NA	TGTGCCAGCAGCCCGAAGCGCAGGCTGAGCTCCTACAATGAGCAGTTCTTC	CASSPKRRLSSYNEQFF
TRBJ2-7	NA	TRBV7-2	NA	TGTGCCAGCAGCTCCGGGACCGACGACTGGCGTCCCTACGAGCAGTACTTC	CASSSGTDDWRPYEQYF
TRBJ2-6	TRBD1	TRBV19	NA	TGTGCCAGTCGCGACAGGGGGGCGAAGACCTCTGGGGCCAACGTCCTGACTTTC	CASRDRGAKTSGANVLTF
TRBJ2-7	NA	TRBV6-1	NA	TGTGCCAGCAGTGACCAGCCGGGACTCCTTCTCTCCTACGAGCAGTACTTC	CASSDQPGLLLSYEQYF
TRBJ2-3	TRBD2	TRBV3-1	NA	TGTGCCAGCAGCCAAGCTAGCGGGGGGGCAGGATATACGCAGTATTTT	CASSQASGGAGYTQYF
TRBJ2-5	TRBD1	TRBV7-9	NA	TGTGCCAGCAGCTTAGGCAGGGGGCAGTACCAAGAGACCCAGTACTTC	CASSLGRGQYQETQYF
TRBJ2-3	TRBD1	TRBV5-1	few	TGCGCCAGCAGCCGCGCAACCGGGACAGGGACAGATACGCAGTATTTT	CASSRATGTGTDTQYF
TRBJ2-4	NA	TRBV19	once	TGTGCCAGTAGTATAGCCCCCTTGATAGCCAAAAACATTCAGTACTTC	CASSIAPLIAKNIQYF
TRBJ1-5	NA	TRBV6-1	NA	TGTGCCAGCAGTGAATACGCAGGCCAAAATCAGCCCCAGCATTTT	CASSEYAGQNQPQHF
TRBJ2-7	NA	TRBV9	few	TGTGCCAGCAGCGGACCCGCAGGGGTAAGCTCCTACGAGCAGTACTTC	CASSGPAGVSSYEQYF
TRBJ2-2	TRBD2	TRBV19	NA	TGTGCCACCAAAACGACTAGCGGAGCCTTTGCGAACACCGGGGAGCTGTTTTTT	CATKTTSGAFANTGELFF